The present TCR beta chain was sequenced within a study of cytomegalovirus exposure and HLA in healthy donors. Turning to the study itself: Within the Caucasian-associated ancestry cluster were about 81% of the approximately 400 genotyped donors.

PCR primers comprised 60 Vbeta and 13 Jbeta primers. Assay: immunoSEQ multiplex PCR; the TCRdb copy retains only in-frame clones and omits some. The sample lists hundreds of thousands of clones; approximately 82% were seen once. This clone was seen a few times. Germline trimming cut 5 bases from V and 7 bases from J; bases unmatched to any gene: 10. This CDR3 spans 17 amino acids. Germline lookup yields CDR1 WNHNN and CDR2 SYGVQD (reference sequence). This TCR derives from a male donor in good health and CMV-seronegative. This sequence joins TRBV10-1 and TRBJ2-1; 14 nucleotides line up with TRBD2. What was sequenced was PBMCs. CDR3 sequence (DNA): TGCGCCAGCAGTAAAGGGACTAGCGGGAGTAAGGGAAATGAGCAGTTCTTC. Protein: CASSKGTSGSKGNEQFF.